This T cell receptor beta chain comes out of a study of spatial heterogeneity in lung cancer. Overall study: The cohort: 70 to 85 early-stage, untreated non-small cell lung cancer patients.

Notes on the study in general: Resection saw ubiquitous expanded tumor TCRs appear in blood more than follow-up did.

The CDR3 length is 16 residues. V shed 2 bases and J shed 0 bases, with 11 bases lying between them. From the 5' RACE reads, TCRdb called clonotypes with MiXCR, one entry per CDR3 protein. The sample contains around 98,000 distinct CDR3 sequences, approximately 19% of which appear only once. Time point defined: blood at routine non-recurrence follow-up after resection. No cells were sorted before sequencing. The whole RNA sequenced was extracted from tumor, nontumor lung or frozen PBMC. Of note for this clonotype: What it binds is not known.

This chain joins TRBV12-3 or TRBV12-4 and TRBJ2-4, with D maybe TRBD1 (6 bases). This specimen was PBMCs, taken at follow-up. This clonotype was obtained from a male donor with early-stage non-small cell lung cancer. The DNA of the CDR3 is TGTGCCAGCAGTTTACAGGACAGACTAGCCAAAAACATTCAGTACTTC. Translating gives CASSLQDRLAKNIQYF.